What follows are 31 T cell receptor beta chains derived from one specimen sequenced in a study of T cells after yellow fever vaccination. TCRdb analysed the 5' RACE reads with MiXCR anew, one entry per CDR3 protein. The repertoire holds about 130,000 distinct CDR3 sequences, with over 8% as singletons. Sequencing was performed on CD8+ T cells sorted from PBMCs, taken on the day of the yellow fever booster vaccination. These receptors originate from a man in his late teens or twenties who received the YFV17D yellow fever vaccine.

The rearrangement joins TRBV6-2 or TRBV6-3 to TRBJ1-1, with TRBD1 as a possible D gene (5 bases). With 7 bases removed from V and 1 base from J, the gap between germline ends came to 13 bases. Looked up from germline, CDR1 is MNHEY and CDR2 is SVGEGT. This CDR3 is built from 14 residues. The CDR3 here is CASKRRGANTEAFF. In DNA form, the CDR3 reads TGTGCCAGCAAAAGGAGGGGCGCGAACACTGAAGCTTTCTTT.

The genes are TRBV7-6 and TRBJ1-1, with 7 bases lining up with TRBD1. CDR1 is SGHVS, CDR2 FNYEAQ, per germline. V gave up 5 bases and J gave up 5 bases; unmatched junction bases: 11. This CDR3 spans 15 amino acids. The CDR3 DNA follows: TGTGCCAGCAGCCCGCTGGACAGGCAAGGAACTGAAGCTTTCTTT. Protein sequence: CASSPLDRQGTEAFF.

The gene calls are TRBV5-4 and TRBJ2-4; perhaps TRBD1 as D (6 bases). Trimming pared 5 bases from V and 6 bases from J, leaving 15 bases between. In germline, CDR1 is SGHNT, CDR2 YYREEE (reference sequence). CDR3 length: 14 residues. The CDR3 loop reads CASRWGPGVNIQYF. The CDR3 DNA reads TGTGCCAGCAGGTGGGGGCCTGGGGTAAACATTCAGTACTTC.

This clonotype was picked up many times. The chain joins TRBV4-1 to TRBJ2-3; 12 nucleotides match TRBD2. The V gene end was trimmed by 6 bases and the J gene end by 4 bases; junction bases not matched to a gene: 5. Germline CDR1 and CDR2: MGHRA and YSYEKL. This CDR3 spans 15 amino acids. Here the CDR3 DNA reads TGCGCCAGCAGTCCCCTAGCGGGGGGGCCAGATACGCAGTATTTT. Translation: CASSPLAGGPDTQYF.

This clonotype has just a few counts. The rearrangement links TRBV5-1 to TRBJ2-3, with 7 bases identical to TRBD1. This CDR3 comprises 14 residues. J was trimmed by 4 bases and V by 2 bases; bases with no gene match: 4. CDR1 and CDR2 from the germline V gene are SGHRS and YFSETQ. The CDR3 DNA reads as TGCGCCAGCAGCTTTGAGGGGGCCCCAGATACGCAGTATTTT. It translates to CASSFEGAPDTQYF.

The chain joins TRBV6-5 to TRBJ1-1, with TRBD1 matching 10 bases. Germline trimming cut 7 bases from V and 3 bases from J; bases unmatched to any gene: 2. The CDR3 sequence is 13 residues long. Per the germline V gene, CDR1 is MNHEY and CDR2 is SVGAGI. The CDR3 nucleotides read TGTGCCAGCATCGGACAGGGGGACACTGAAGCTTTCTTT. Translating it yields CASIGQGDTEAFF.

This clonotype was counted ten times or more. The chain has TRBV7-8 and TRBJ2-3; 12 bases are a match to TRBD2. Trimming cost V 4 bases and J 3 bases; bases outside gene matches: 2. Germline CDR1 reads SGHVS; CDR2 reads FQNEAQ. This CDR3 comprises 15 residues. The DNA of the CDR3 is TGTGCCAGCAGCTCTGGACTAGCGGGGACAGATACGCAGTATTTT. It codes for CASSSGLAGTDTQYF. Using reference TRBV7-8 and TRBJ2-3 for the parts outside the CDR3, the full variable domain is GAGVSQSPRYKVAKRGQDVALRCDPISGHVSLFWYQQALGQGPEFLTYFQNEAQLDKSGLPSDRFFAERPEGSVSTLKIQRTQQEDSAVYLCASSSGLAGTDTQYFGPGTRLTVL.

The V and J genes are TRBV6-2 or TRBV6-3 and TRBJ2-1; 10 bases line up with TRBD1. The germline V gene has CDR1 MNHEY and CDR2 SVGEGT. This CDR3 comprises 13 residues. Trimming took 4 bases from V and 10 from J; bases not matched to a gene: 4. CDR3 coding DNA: TGTGCCAGCAGTTTAGGACAGGGGGGCGAGCAGTTCTTC. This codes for CASSLGQGGEQFF.

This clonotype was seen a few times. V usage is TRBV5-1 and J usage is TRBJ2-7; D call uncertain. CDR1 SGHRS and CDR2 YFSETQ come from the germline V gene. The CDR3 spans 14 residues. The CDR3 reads CTSSLGIGSYEQYF. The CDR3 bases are TGCACTTCTTCCCTAGGGATCGGATCCTACGAGCAGTACTTC.

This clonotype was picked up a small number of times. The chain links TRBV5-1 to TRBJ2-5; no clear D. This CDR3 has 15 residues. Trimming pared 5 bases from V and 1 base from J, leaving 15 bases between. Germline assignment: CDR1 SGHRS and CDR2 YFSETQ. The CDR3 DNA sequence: TGCGCCAGCAGTCTGCGCCACCGATCCCAAGAGACCCAGTACTTC. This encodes CASSLRHRSQETQYF.

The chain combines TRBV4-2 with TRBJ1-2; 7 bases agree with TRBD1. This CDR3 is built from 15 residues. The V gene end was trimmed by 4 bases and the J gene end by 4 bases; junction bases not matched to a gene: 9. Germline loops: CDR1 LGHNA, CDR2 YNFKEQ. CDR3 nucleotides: TGTGCCAGCAGCCCTACAGGGGTGAATAGCTATGGCTACACCTTC. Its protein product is CASSPTGVNSYGYTF.

Here the CDR3 reads CSARTEGEQFF. CDR3 DNA sequence: TGCAGCGCTAGGACAGAAGGGGAGCAGTTCTTC. The chain uses TRBV29-1 and TRBJ2-1, with a tentative D call TRBD1 (6 bases). Trimming pared 7 bases from V and 10 bases from J, leaving 14 bases between. The CDR3 contains 11 residues. CDR1 and CDR2 from the germline V gene are SQVTM and ANQGSEA.

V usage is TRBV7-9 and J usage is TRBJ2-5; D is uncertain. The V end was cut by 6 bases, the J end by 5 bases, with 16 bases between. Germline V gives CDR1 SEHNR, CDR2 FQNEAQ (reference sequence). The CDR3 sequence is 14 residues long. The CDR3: CASSSSLGTETQYF. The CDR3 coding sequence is TGTGCCAGCAGTTCTTCCTTGGGCACCGAGACCCAGTACTTC.

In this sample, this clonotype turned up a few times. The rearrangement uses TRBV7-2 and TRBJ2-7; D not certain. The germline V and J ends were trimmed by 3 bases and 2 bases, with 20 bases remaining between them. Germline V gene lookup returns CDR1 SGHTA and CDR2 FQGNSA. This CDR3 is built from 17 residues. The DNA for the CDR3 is TGTGCCAGCAGCTTGGAGCCCGCTGCGAGGCCAACCTACGAGCAGTACTTC. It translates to CASSLEPAARPTYEQYF. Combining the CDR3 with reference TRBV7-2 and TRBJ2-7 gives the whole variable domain GAGVSQSPSNKVTEKGKDVELRCDPISGHTALYWYRQSLGQGLEFLIYFQGNSAPDKSGLPSDRFSAERTGGSVSTLTIQRTQQEDSAVYLCASSLEPAARPTYEQYFGPGTRLTVT.

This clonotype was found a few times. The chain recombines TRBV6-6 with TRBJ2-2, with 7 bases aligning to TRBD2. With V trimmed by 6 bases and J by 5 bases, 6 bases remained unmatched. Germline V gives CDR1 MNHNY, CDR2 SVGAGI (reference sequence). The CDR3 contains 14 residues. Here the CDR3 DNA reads TGTGCCAGCAGCCGACCCGGGGGGACCGGGGAGCTGTTTTTT. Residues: CASSRPGGTGELFF.

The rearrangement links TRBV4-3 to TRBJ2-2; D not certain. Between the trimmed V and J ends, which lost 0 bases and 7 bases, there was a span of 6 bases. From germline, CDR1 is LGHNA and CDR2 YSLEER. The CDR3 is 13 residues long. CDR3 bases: TGCGCCAGCAGCCAAGATTTGGGCGGGGAGCTGTTTTTT. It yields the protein CASSQDLGGELFF.

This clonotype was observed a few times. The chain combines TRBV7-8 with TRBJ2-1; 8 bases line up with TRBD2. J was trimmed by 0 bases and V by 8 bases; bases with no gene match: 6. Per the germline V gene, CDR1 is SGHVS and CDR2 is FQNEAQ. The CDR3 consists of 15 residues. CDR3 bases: TGTGCCAGCTCTCGGGGGGGGGACTCCTACAATGAGCAGTTCTTC. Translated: CASSRGGDSYNEQFF.

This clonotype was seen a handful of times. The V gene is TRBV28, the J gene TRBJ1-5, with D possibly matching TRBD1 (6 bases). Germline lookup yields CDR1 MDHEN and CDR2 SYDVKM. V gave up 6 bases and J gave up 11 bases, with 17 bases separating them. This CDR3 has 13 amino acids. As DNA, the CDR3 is TGTGCCAGCAGACCGACAGGTCGAGGGGCCCAGCATTTT. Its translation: CASRPTGRGAQHF.

Here the CDR3 DNA reads TGTGCCAGCAGTGAGCTCGGGACAGGGGTCAATGAGCAGTTCTTC. Translation: CASSELGTGVNEQFF. This sequence joins TRBV27 and TRBJ2-1, with TRBD1 matching 10 bases. J was trimmed by 6 bases and V by 5 bases; bases with no gene match: 7. Germline CDR1 MNHEY, CDR2 SMNVEV (reference sequence). The CDR3 is made up of 15 amino acids.

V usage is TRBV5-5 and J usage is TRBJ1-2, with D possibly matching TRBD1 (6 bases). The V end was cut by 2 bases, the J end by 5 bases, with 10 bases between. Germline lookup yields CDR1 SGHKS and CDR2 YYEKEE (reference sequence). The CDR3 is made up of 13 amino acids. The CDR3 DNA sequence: TGTGCCAGCAGCTTATGGCAGGGGTATGGCTACACCTTC. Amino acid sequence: CASSLWQGYGYTF.

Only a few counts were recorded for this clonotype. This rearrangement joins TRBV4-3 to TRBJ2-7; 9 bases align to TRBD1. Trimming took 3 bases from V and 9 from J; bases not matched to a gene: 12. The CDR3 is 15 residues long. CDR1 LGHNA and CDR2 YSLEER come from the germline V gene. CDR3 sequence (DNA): TGCGCCAGCAGCCATGATGAGACAGGGGGAAAGGTGCAGTACTTC. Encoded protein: CASSHDETGGKVQYF.

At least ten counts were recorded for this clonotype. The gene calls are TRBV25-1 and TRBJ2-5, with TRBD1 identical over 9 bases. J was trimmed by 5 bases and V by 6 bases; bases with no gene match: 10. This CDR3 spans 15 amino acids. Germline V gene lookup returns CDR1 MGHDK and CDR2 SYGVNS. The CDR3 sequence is CASRGQGIPQETQYF. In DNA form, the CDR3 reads TGTGCCAGCAGGGGACAGGGAATACCGCAGGAGACCCAGTACTTC.

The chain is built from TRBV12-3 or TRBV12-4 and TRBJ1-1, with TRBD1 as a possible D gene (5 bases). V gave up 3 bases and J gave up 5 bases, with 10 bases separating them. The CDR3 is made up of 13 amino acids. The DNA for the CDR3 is TGTGCCAGCAGTTTTGGGGGAGGAACTGAAGCTTTCTTT. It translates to CASSFGGGTEAFF.

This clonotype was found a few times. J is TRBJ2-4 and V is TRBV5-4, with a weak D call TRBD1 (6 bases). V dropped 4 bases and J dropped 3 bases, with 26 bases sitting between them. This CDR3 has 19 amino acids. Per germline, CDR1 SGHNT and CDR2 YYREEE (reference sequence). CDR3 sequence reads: CASSATGTTWTRVKNIQYF. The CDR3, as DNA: TGTGCCAGCAGCGCCACCGGGACAACCTGGACCCGAGTCAAAAACATTCAGTACTTC.

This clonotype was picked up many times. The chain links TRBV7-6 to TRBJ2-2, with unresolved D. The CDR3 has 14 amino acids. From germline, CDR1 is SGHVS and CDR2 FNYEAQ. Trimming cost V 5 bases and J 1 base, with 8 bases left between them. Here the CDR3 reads CASSKKGNTGELFF. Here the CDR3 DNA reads TGTGCCAGCAGCAAAAAGGGGAACACCGGGGAGCTGTTTTTT.

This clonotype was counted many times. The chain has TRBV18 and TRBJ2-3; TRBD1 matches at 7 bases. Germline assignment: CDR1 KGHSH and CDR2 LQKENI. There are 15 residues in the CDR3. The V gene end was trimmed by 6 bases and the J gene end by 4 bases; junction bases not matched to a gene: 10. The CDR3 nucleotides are TGTGCCAGCTCCCGAGAAGGGGGCGTCCCAGATACGCAGTATTTT. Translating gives CASSREGGVPDTQYF.

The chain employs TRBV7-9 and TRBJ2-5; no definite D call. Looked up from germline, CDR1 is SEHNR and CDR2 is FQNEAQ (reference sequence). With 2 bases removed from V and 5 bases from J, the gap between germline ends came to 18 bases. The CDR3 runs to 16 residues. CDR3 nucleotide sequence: TGTGCCAGCAGCTTACGGGTGTGGACCGAGGTTGAGACCCAGTACTTC. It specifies CASSLRVWTEVETQYF. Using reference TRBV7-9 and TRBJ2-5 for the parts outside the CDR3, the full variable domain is DTGVSQNPRHKITKRGQNVTFRCDPISEHNRLYWYRQTLGQGPEFLTYFQNEAQLEKSRLLSDRFSAERPKGSFSTLEIQRTEQGDSAMYLCASSLRVWTEVETQYFGPGTRLLVL.

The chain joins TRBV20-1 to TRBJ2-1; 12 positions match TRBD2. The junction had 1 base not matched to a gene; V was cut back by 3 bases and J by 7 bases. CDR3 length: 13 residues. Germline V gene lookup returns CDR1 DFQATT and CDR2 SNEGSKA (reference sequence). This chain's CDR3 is CSASGLAGNEQFF. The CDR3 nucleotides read TGCAGTGCTAGTGGACTAGCGGGGAATGAGCAGTTCTTC.

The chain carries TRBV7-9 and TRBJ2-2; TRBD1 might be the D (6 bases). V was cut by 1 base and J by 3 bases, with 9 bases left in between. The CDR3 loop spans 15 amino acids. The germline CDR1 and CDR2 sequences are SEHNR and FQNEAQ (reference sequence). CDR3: CASSLVGQYTGELFF. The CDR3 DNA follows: TGTGCCAGCAGCTTAGTCGGACAGTACACCGGGGAGCTGTTTTTT.

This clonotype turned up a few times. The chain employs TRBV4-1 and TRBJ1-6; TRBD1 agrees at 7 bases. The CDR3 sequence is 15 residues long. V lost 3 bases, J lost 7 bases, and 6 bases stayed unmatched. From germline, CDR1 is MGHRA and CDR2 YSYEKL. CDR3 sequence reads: CASSQTGFQNSPLHF. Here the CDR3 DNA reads TGCGCCAGCAGCCAGACAGGGTTCCAGAATTCACCCCTCCACTTT.

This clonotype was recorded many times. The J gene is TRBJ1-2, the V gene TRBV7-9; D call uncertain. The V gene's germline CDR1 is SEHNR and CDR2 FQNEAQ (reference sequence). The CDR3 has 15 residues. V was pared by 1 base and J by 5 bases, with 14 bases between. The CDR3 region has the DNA TGTGCCAGCAGCTTAGACAGAGTCGACTTTTATGGCTACACCTTC. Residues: CASSLDRVDFYGYTF.